This T cell receptor (beta chain) was captured in a study of blood T cells in healthy people across ages (dated by TCRdb to about 2015). Regarding the research as a whole: In model experiments, template switching captured about one uniquely barcoded TCR beta cDNA molecule for every two T cells. To avoid experimental bias, donors of different ages were distributed randomly across sequencing lanes. The donors were split into four age groups: young (average 16 years), middle-aged (more than 35), aged (62) and long-lived (roughly 86). The study analyzed two additional independent replicas of 1 million unique cDNA reads from the same blood draw for two donors, one aged 18 to 30 and one aged 80 or older. Using deep sequencing normalized with unique cDNA molecular identifiers, the study measured how TCR beta repertoire diversity changes with age. General conclusions and limits of the study: There was a strong correlation between observed TCR beta diversity and the percentage of naive T cells measured by flow cytometry. Donor CMV infection status was unknown, potentially confounding age-related changes in expanded clonotypes. Conclusive comparison of naive and antigen-experienced compartments was prevented by the profiling of bulk unsorted PBMCs. As age increased, observed TCR beta diversity per million T cells dropped in a roughly linear way, and a significant reduction was already evident by age 40. Total diversity estimates from one million sequenced T cells were considered lower bounds and underestimates. The long-lived group showed more naive CD4+ T cells, fewer expanded clones and increased TCR diversity than the aged group, suggesting age selection.

The 39 donors, aged about 6 to 100 years, were systemically healthy Caucasian individuals from Russia. Around 10 milliliters of peripheral blood were collected from each donor into EDTA-treated Vacutainer tubes. Ficoll-Paque density-gradient centrifugation was used to isolate PBMCs, with at least 7 million per sample. Trizol reagent was used to extract total RNA from the PBMCs, yielding at least 5.5 micrograms per sample. For every donor, an aliquot of PBMCs went through flow cytometry to measure the percentages of naive CD45RAhigh/CD27high T cells. The germline V gene sets CDR1 to SGHRS and CDR2 to YFSETQ. V lost 4 bases and J lost 6 bases, and the count of bases not matched to a germline gene is 4. The CDR3 numbers 13 residues from cysteine through phenylalanine. Kept here is only the CDR3 DNA, which spans 39 bases and is read in frame from base 1. This clonotype came up a few times. The antigen it binds to is not known. Base qualities are missing; no much larger clone stands one base away.

The library came from 5' RACE. TCRdb lists the instrument as Illumina HiSeq 2500. The second PCR ran for roughly 7 to 11 cycles and used a J-beta primer mix along with a sample-barcoded 5' primer. Each TCR beta cDNA molecule received a unique molecular identifier from a template-switch 5' adaptor carrying 12 random nucleotides. Each sample yielded at least 2.5 million CDR3-containing paired-end reads. First-strand cDNA synthesis was performed from all RNA using the Mint cDNA synthesis kit, with priming by a TRBC-specific oligonucleotide. Following uracil-DNA glycosylase treatment, a first 18-cycle PCR with universal primers M1SS and BC2_uni_R was performed on all cDNA. Per the original workflow: For normalization, 1 million high-quality reads were randomly selected from each sample, with every read carrying a distinct molecular identifier. Instead of being binned into consensus sequences, reads that shared molecular identifiers were thrown out. MiTCR, run with a Q25 quality threshold and the strictest error-elimination algorithm, handled CDR3 identification, clonotype clustering and error correction. Lower-bound total TCR beta diversity was estimated with a nonparametric unseen species model using Euler transformation. TCRdb reprocessing: public reads trimmed at Q25 with fastp, clones called with MiXCR, in-frame beta chains kept. Here each entry gathers all rows of one CDR3 protein and keeps the most common genes and DNA. These V and J calls derive from TCRdb rather than the authors' analysis. Present in this sample are more than 1 million distinct CDR3 sequences, around 45% of which were seen just once. Of the sample, approximately 17% is held by the ten largest clones.

The chain joins TRBV5-1 to TRBJ1-5; TRBD1 aligns with 7 central bases. The sample was blood. This clonotype was sampled from a woman between 55 and 75 years old in good health. The CDR3 region: CASSLAGGQPQHF. The DNA is as follows: TGCGCCAGCAGCCTGGCAGGGGGTCAGCCCCAGCATTTT.